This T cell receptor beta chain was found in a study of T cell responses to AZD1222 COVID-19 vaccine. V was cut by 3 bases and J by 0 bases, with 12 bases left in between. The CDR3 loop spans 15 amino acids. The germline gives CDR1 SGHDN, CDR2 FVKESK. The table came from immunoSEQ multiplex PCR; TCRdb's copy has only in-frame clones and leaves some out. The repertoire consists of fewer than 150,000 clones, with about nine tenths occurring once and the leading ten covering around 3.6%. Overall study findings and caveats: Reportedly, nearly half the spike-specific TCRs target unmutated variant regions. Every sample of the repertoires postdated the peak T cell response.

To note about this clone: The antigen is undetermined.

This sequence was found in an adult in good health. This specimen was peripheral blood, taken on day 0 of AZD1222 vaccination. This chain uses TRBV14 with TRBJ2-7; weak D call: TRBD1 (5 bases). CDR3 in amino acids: CASSQLGQGSYEQYF. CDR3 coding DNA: TGTGCCAGCAGCCAGTTAGGCCAGGGCTCCTACGAGCAGTACTTC. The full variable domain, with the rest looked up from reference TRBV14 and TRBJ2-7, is EAGVTQFPSHSVIEKGQTVTLRCDPISGHDNLYWYRRVMGKEIKFLLHFVKESKQDESGMPNNRFLAERTGGTYSTLKVQPAELEDSGVYFCASSQLGQGSYEQYFGPGTRLTVT.